This T cell receptor beta chain appears in the sequencing data of a study of cytomegalovirus exposure and HLA in healthy donors. Study in general: About 180 million T cells yielded 100 million or so unique TCR beta sequences, as an earlier analysis found.

Comment on this clone: Its antigen remains unidentified.

Study-wide findings and caveats: In vitro testing confirmed three CMV-associated chains as specific for CMV antigens. More clonal expansion characterized HLA-associated TCR beta chains than equally common others in a later analysis.

V lost 2 bases to trimming and J lost 4 bases, with 12 bases between them. Germline loops: CDR1 MNHEY, CDR2 SVGAGI. The CDR3 sequence is 15 residues long. In the PCR, 60 Vbeta and 13 Jbeta primers were used. Method: immunoSEQ multiplex PCR; TCRdb's copy keeps in-frame clones and lacks some. This sample has some 150,000 clones; just under 85% occur once, and the top ten carry more than 1.5%. The J gene is TRBJ1-5, the V gene TRBV6-5; D gene unclear. The TCR was taken from a middle-aged woman in good health and CMV-seronegative. The sequencing sample was made of PBMCs. The CDR3 DNA reads as TGTGCCAGCAGTTACCGTGCGGGCGGGAATCAGCCCCAGCATTTT. Encoded protein: CASSYRAGGNQPQHF.